The rows below give T cell receptor beta chains drawn from one sample of a study of blood T cell repertoires in COVID-19. Repertoires were generated with immunoSEQ multiplex PCR, while TCRdb's copy carries only in-frame clones and drops some. The sample yields about 97,000 clones, over 75% seen once. Sequencing was performed on peripheral blood. These receptors originate from a man aged 60-69 years with acute or convalescent COVID-19. The CDR3 runs from the conserved cysteine through the conserved F or W. A D gene is named only where the DNA matches it firmly. Only part of the rows carry a size: once, few, many, or a class if the clone is expanded.

NA,TRBJ1-1,NA,TRBV15,CATSRRVETTEAFF,TGTGCCACCAGCCGCCGGGTGGAGACCACTGAAGCTTTCTTT
NA,TRBJ2-1,NA,TRBV9,CASSVRSLPHNEQFF,TGTGCCAGCAGCGTAAGGAGCCTCCCCCACAATGAGCAGTTCTTC
NA,TRBJ1-1,once,TRBV7-8,CASSGRTWGAEAFF,TGTGCCAGCAGCGGACGGACATGGGGGGCTGAAGCTTTCTTT
NA,TRBJ1-3,NA,TRBV6-5,CASTYGRRAGNTIYF,TGTGCCAGCACTTATGGCCGGAGGGCTGGAAACACCATATATTTT
NA,TRBJ1-2,NA,TRBV19,CASSLEGGVSYGYTF,TGTGCCAGTAGTTTGGAAGGAGGTGTTAGCTATGGCTACACCTTC
NA,TRBJ2-3,NA,TRBV30,CAWSWVGGATDTQYF,TGTGCCTGGAGTTGGGTTGGGGGCGCAACAGATACGCAGTATTTT
TRBD1,TRBJ1-5,NA,TRBV5-1,CASSLGGQAHQPQHF,TGCGCCAGCAGCTTGGGGGGACAGGCTCATCAGCCCCAGCATTTT
TRBD1,TRBJ2-2,NA,TRBV5-1,CASSRQGSDTGELFF,TGCGCCAGCAGCAGACAGGGGTCGGACACCGGGGAGCTGTTTTTT
TRBD1,TRBJ2-7,NA,TRBV12-5,CASGLVHPGGSYEQYF,TGTGCTAGTGGTTTGGTACACCCAGGGGGCTCCTACGAGCAGTACTTC
TRBD1,TRBJ1-1,few,TRBV28,CASSPNRGAFF,TGTGCCAGCAGTCCCAACAGGGGCGCTTTCTTT
NA,TRBJ1-1,few,TRBV29-1,CSVHPPGRTEAFF,TGCAGCGTTCACCCTCCGGGTCGGACTGAAGCTTTCTTT
TRBD1,TRBJ1-2,NA,TRBV6-4,CASSVYSGTGRGYTF,TGTGCCAGCAGTGTCTATTCTGGGACAGGTAGAGGCTACACCTTC
TRBD2,TRBJ2-1,NA,TRBV5-1,CASSRASGGHLNEQFF,TGCGCCAGCAGCAGGGCTAGCGGGGGGCACCTTAATGAGCAGTTCTTC
NA,TRBJ2-2,NA,TRBV7-9,CASSLRQYTGELFF,TGTGCCAGCAGCTTACGTCAGTACACCGGGGAGCTGTTTTTT
TRBD2,TRBJ2-3,NA,TRBV5-4,CASSPGLAGAGDTQYF,TGTGCCAGCAGCCCAGGACTAGCGGGGGCCGGGGATACGCAGTATTTT
NA,TRBJ1-1,NA,TRBV7-9,CASSPRTSEAFF,TGTGCCAGCAGCCCACGGACTTCTGAAGCTTTCTTT
TRBD1,TRBJ1-1,NA,TRBV5-4,CASSRPGTGGTAFF,TGTGCCAGCAGCCGTCCCGGGACAGGGGGCACAGCTTTCTTT
TRBD1,TRBJ1-2,NA,TRBV18,CASSPEGQGSGYTF,TGTGCCAGCTCACCCGAAGGACAGGGAAGCGGCTACACCTTC
NA,TRBJ1-2,NA,TRBV6-4,CASSQGEGYTF,TGTGCCAGCAGTCAGGGTGAAGGCTACACCTTC
TRBD2,TRBJ2-5,NA,TRBV5-4,CASSLVARGGKETQYF,TGTGCCAGCAGCTTGGTGGCCCGGGGGGGCAAAGAGACCCAGTACTTC
NA,TRBJ2-7,NA,TRBV12-5,CASGLDTDYEQYF,TGTGCTAGTGGTTTGGACACCGACTACGAGCAGTACTTC
NA,TRBJ2-2,few,TRBV19,CASRGAPNTGELFF,TGTGCCAGTAGAGGGGCTCCGAACACCGGGGAGCTGTTTTTT
TRBD1,TRBJ2-5,NA,TRBV5-1,CASSRTGGLGETQYF,TGCGCCAGCAGCAGGACAGGGGGATTAGGAGAGACCCAGTACTTC
TRBD1,TRBJ1-2,NA,TRBV5-1,CASSFGTGFYGYTF,TGCGCCAGCAGCTTCGGGACAGGGTTCTATGGCTACACCTTC
TRBD1,TRBJ1-6,NA,TRBV5-6,CASSFSIWETGVNSPLHF,TGTGCCAGCAGCTTTTCTATATGGGAGACAGGGGTAAATTCACCCCTCCACTTT
NA,TRBJ1-2,NA,TRBV6-5,CASIGARGPNYGYTF,TGTGCCAGCATAGGCGCCAGGGGTCCTAACTATGGCTACACCTTC
NA,TRBJ1-1,once,TRBV7-8,CASSLDFLGTTEAFF,TGTGCCAGCAGCTTAGACTTCCTAGGAACCACTGAAGCTTTCTTT
NA,TRBJ1-1,NA,TRBV19,CASSGSGRGNTEAFF,TGTGCCAGTAGTGGTAGTGGCAGGGGGAACACTGAAGCTTTCTTT
TRBD1,TRBJ1-2,NA,TRBV6-5,CASSYSPGTGVGYTF,TGTGCCAGCAGTTACTCCCCCGGGACAGGGGTTGGCTACACCTTC
NA,TRBJ1-5,NA,TRBV21-1,CASTPRTGNQPQHF,TGTGCCAGCACCCCAAGAACAGGGAATCAGCCCCAGCATTTT
TRBD1,TRBJ1-2,NA,TRBV20-1,CSATEGQGNYGYTF,TGCAGTGCTACTGAGGGACAGGGTAACTATGGCTACACCTTC
NA,TRBJ1-1,NA,TRBV5-8,CASSLPGSEAFF,TGTGCCAGCAGCTTGCCAGGGTCTGAAGCTTTCTTT
NA,TRBJ1-4,NA,TRBV27,CASSLLRGPLTNEKLFF,TGTGCCAGCAGTTTGTTGAGAGGGCCTCTGACTAATGAAAAACTGTTTTTT